The entry below gives a single TCR beta chain sequence along with its context. Its antigen remains unidentified. There are no base qualities to consult, and no much larger clone falls within one base. The collaborating institutions used their own protocols to collect whole blood in K2EDTA tubes. Collaborator samples were shipped for TCRbeta analysis as frozen whole blood, isolated PBMCs, or DNA extracted from either sample type. Taken from cysteine to phenylalanine, the CDR3 has 15 residues. Only the CDR3 DNA stays, 45 bases, in frame from base 1. In the germline V gene, CDR1 corresponds to SGHTA and CDR2 to FQGNSA. Trimming takes 4 bases from V and 6 bases from J, and the germline ends sit 13 bases apart. TCRbeta CDR3 regions were amplified from genomic DNA by means of the immunoSEQ Assay, a bias-controlled multiplex PCR. On the study's bioinformatics: Within the assay, amplification of reference gene primers was used to estimate how many nucleated cells each sample contained. Sequence reads were collapsed and filtered to measure the absolute abundance of every unique TCRbeta CDR3 rearrangement. Productive Simpson clonality was computed per sample as the square root of Simpson's diversity index over productive rearrangements. TCRdb obtained this table from immuneACCESS and retained in-frame rearrangements with V and J assigned. These tables miss some clones; where compared with another copy, unresolved V genes account for less than half of the shortfall, and the remainder is unexplained. V and J calls and clone size are given by that table; D and trimming were obtained from the DNA. A total of about 75,000 clones appear in this sample, roughly 82% of them only once. Jointly, the top ten make up approximately 20% of the sample.

These data belong to a study of blood T cell repertoires in COVID-19 (dated by TCRdb to the early 2020s). Turning to the overall study: Collaborator samples came from the United States, Italy and Spain and covered acute and convalescent phases of COVID-19. Sample metadata almost always included a de-identified subject ID, COVID-19 status, age in years and sex. The material from the prospective study consisted of cDNA or gDNA derived from T cells, B-cell-depleted T cells, or PBMCs. Where available, HLA class I and class II types were obtained from metadata supplied by the sample provider rather than from assay-based typing. A freely available public database, intended as a resource for researchers studying the immune response to SARS-CoV-2, is where the repertoires were released. Subjects who had been exposed to COVID-19, were actively infected with it, or had recovered from it provided the deeply sampled blood TCRbeta repertoires that made up the dataset. The samples were drawn from two sources: the first 160 participants of the ongoing ImmuneRACE study, and 1,254 subjects contributed by 6 global collaborators. What the research found in general, with its limitations: The quantity of clinical and demographic metadata differed by source and by participant and was supplied without curation.

This sequence originates from a woman aged 50 to 60 with acute or convalescent COVID-19. Recombination connected TRBV7-2 to TRBJ1-6; TRBD1 is perhaps the D gene, given 6 matching bases. Sequencing was carried out using peripheral blood. The nucleotide sequence is given as TGTGCCAGCAGCTATCGGACAGCGGCTAATTCACCCCTCCACTTT. Translated, this gives CASSYRTAANSPLHF. The full variable domain, completed from the reference TRBV7-2 and TRBJ1-6 proteins outside the CDR3, reads GAGVSQSPSNKVTEKGKDVELRCDPISGHTALYWYRQSLGQGLEFLIYFQGNSAPDKSGLPSDRFSAERTGGSVSTLTIQRTQQEDSAVYLCASSYRTAANSPLHFGNGTRLTVT.